A selection of T cell receptor beta chains follows, all from one sample in a study of T cell repertoires in cytomegalovirus infection. One entry per CDR3 protein, called by TCRdb with MiXCR from the reads. The data hold about 440,000 distinct CDR3 sequences, with 25% to 40% observed a single time. Material: PBMCs. These receptor sequences come from a human donor in good health (CMV status not recorded). Some clones in this sample may be carry-over from other donors' samples. Each CDR3 is given with its conserved first and last residue. The order of the fields is clone size, V gene, D gene, J gene, CDR3 DNA, CDR3 protein. D genes are given only for firm matches. The size of a clone is reported for some rows only, either as once, few or many, or as a class for expanded clones.

NA,TRBV12-3/TRBV12-4,NA,TRBJ2-3,TGTGCCAGCAGTCCACTTCCAACGACAGATACGCAGTATTTT,CASSPLPTTDTQYF
NA,TRBV12-3/TRBV12-4,NA,TRBJ2-2,TGTGCCAGCAGCGTAAAACAGGGCGGGGAGCTGTTTTTT,CASSVKQGGELFF
NA,TRBV27,NA,TRBJ1-2,TGTGCCAGCAGTGGAACGCCCGGGACGGGTTATGGCTACACCTTC,CASSGTPGTGYGYTF
many,TRBV7-6,TRBD2,TRBJ2-1,TGTGCCAGCAGCGCTGGACTAGCGGGAGATTACAATGAGCAGTTCTTC,CASSAGLAGDYNEQFF
few,TRBV2,TRBD1,TRBJ1-4,TGTGCCAGCAGGGAGGACAGGGGAACCGAAAAACTGTTTTTT,CASREDRGTEKLFF
few,TRBV12-3/TRBV12-4,NA,TRBJ1-4,TGTGCCAGCAGTTCCCAAAATTGGGGAAAACTGTTTTTT,CASSSQNWGKLFF
many,TRBV7-2,NA,TRBJ1-5,TGTGCCAGCAGCTTTTATAGCAATCAGCCCCAGCATTTT,CASSFYSNQPQHF
NA,TRBV7-2,NA,TRBJ2-7,TGTGCCAGCAGCTTAGACGATTTTACAGGGCGGGAGAATTACTTC,CASSLDDFTGRENYF
many,TRBV25-1,NA,TRBJ1-1,TGTGCCAGCAGTGGGGTTGGGGGAAACACTGAAGCTTTCTTT,CASSGVGGNTEAFF
many,TRBV7-3,NA,TRBJ2-1,TGTGCCAGCAGCTTAGGGCAGGGGACCCATGAGCAGTTCTTC,CASSLGQGTHEQFF
many,TRBV7-8,NA,TRBJ1-2,TGTGCCAGCAGCCGACCCCTGGGGGGTCGCGGCTACACCTTC,CASSRPLGGRGYTF
few,TRBV2,NA,TRBJ1-5,TGTGCCAGCAGGTTAAGAGGGAACCCTCAGCCCCAGCATTTT,CASRLRGNPQPQHF
many,TRBV7-3,TRBD2,TRBJ2-3,TGTGCCAGCAGCCCATCCACACTAGCGGGGGGGCAATGGGCGCAGTATTTT,CASSPSTLAGGQWAQYF
NA,TRBV12-3/TRBV12-4,TRBD2,TRBJ2-3,TGTGCCAGCAGTCCCGCGGGGGGGCCTGGGTTCGGAGATACGCAGTATTTT,CASSPAGGPGFGDTQYF
NA,TRBV7-9,NA,TRBJ2-5,TGTGCCAGCAGCCCCCCCGACAGAAGCCAAGAGACCCAGTACTTC,CASSPPDRSQETQYF
once,TRBV5-1,NA,TRBJ1-6,TGCGCCAGCAGTTTCCGGACAGATCAAAATTCACCCCTCCACTTT,CASSFRTDQNSPLHF
many,TRBV7-6,TRBD1,TRBJ1-4,TGTGCCAGCAGCAATACAGGGGGGGGAAATGAAAAACTGTTTTTT,CASSNTGGGNEKLFF
few,TRBV27,NA,TRBJ2-5,TGTGCCAGCAGTTTTGCGCCACAAGAGACCCAGTACTTC,CASSFAPQETQYF
NA,TRBV10-2,NA,TRBJ1-5,TGCGCCAGCAGTGAGTCAAGGATCGATCAGCCCCAGCATTTT,CASSESRIDQPQHF
NA,TRBV7-9,NA,TRBJ2-5,TGTGCCAGCAGCCGGGACACGCGAAACCAAGAGACCCAGTACTTC,CASSRDTRNQETQYF
many,TRBV7-2,NA,TRBJ2-7,TGTGCCAGCAGCTTAGCGGGAGGCGCCGTCTCCTACGAGCAGTACTTC,CASSLAGGAVSYEQYF
NA,TRBV7-6,NA,TRBJ1-4,TGTGCCAGCAGCTTAGGCTCGGCCGCAACTAATGAAAAACTGTTTTTT,CASSLGSAATNEKLFF
NA,TRBV10-3,NA,TRBJ1-4,TGTGCCATCAGTGAAGGACGGTCTAATGAAAAACTGTTTTTT,CAISEGRSNEKLFF
few,TRBV28,TRBD1,TRBJ1-5,TGTGCCAGCAGTTCGGTACAGGGGGCCTCCCAGCCCCAGCATTTT,CASSSVQGASQPQHF
NA,TRBV4-1,NA,TRBJ1-2,TGCGCCAGCACCTTGGGACCCTTCGGGACAACTAACTATGGCTACACCTTC,CASTLGPFGTTNYGYTF